A selection of T cell receptor beta chains follows, all from one sample in a study of OX40 agonist ivuxolimab in advanced cancers. This table comes from immunoSEQ multiplex PCR, and its TCRdb copy is limited to in-frame clones, with some not included. The table has fewer than 85,000 clones, about 88% seen once; the top ten hold 0.6% to 0.9%. This material consisted of CD4+ or CD8+ T cells sorted from blood, taken in a trial of the OX40 agonist ivuxolimab. Receptor source: an adult with an advanced solid tumor such as melanoma, head and neck, liver or kidney cancer. Each CDR3 is given with its conserved first and last residue. The D gene is left open where the match is weak. The size entry is marked missing in some rows and otherwise reads once, few, many or a size class.

>TRBJ2-7|TRBV6-6|16|NA|NA
TGTGCCAGCAGTTACCCCGCACGGGGGCTAGACTACGAGCAGTACTTC
CASSYPARGLDYEQYF
>TRBJ2-7|TRBV28|12|NA|NA
TGTGCCAGCGGAGCAGGGGCGTACGAGCAGTACTTC
CASGAGAYEQYF
>TRBJ2-5|TRBV18|14|NA|NA
TGTGCCAGCTCACCAGGGCCCCCCCAAGAGACCCAGTACTTC
CASSPGPPQETQYF
>TRBJ2-2|TRBV19|18|NA|NA
TGTGCCAGTAGTGGGACTCCGACAGAGGGCGGCTCTTTCGGGGAGCTGTTTTTT
CASSGTPTEGGSFGELFF
>TRBJ1-5|TRBV6-1|14|NA|once
TGTGCCAGCATGACCCGGGACACAGATCAGCCCCAGCATTTT
CASMTRDTDQPQHF
>TRBJ1-1|TRBV5-4|13|NA|once
TGTGCCAGCAGCTTGGCAGAGAACACTGAAGCTTTCTTT
CASSLAENTEAFF
>TRBJ1-5|TRBV6-1|15|TRBD1|NA
TGTGCCAGCAGCCCCGACAGGGATGGGTATCAGCCCCAGCATTTT
CASSPDRDGYQPQHF
>TRBJ1-1|TRBV5-1|14|NA|NA
TGCGCCAGCAGCTTGGATGGGGGGCCTACTGAAGCTTTCTTT
CASSLDGGPTEAFF
>TRBJ1-3|TRBV6-5|15|TRBD1|NA
TGTGCCAGCAGCTCGGACAGGTTCTCTGGAAACACCATATATTTT
CASSSDRFSGNTIYF
>TRBJ1-4|TRBV11-2|15|NA|once
TGTGCCAGCAGCCGGATGCAACAGGGTAACGAAAAACTGTTTTTT
CASSRMQQGNEKLFF
>TRBJ1-3|TRBV19|16|TRBD1|NA
TGTGCCAGTAGTACACAGGGGAAGGGCTCTGGAAACACCATATATTTT
CASSTQGKGSGNTIYF
>TRBJ2-7|TRBV7-3|19|TRBD2|NA
TGTGCCAGCCGGGCCAGTGGACCCGAAAGCGGGAGGGCTGACTACGAGCAGTACTTC
CASRASGPESGRADYEQYF
>TRBJ2-7|TRBV5-5|16|NA|NA
TGTGCCAGCAGCTTGGTTGGTGGGGGGCAAATTTACGAGCAGTACTTC
CASSLVGGGQIYEQYF
>TRBJ1-2|TRBV18|14|NA|NA
TGTGCCAGCTCACCGGACAGCGGTAACTATGGCTACACCTTC
CASSPDSGNYGYTF
>TRBJ1-1|TRBV6-1|13|NA|once
TGTGCCAGCGAATGGACCGTGAACACTGAAGCTTTCTTT
CASEWTVNTEAFF
>TRBJ2-2|TRBV27|15|NA|NA
TGTGCCAGCAAGAAGGGACGAATGAACACCGGGGAGCTGTTTTTT
CASKKGRMNTGELFF
>TRBJ2-3|TRBV9|12|NA|NA
TGTGCCAGCAGCGCCAGTACAGATACGCAGTATTTT
CASSASTDTQYF
>TRBJ2-2|TRBV10-3|15|TRBD2|NA
TGTGCCATCAGAGAAAGCGGGGCCCCTACCGGGGAGCTGTTTTTT
CAIRESGAPTGELFF
>TRBJ2-2|TRBV6-1|15|NA|NA
TGTGCCTCCTACCGGGACCGATGGACTCCCGGGGAGCTGTTTTTT
CASYRDRWTPGELFF
>TRBJ2-5|TRBV5-1|15|NA|NA
TGCGCCAGCAGCTTAGTTGGAGACGCGGCGGAGACCCAGTACTTC
CASSLVGDAAETQYF
>TRBJ1-4|TRBV6-1|15|TRBD1|NA
TGTGCCAGCAGTGAAGGCGACAGGGTCCGGAAAAAACTGTTTTTT
CASSEGDRVRKKLFF
>TRBJ2-5|TRBV6-6|15|TRBD2|NA
TGTGCCAGCAGCCCCAGACTAGCGGCCCAAGAGACCCAGTACTTC
CASSPRLAAQETQYF
>TRBJ1-2|TRBV19|14|NA|NA
TGTGCCAGTAGGGAGACCGGGGGGGTATCGGGCTACACCTTC
CASRETGGVSGYTF
>TRBJ2-7|TRBV13|15|TRBD1|NA
TGTGCCAGCAGCTTAGGGGACAGGGGGTTACACGAGCAGTACTTC
CASSLGDRGLHEQYF
>TRBJ2-2|TRBV19|17|TRBD2|NA
TGTGCCAGTACTAGGGGGTGGACTAGCGGAAACACCGGGGAGCTGTTTTTT
CASTRGWTSGNTGELFF
>TRBJ1-4|TRBV9|14|NA|NA
TGTGCCAGCAGCGCAATGGGGGGTTCAGGAAAACTGTTTTTT
CASSAMGGSGKLFF
>TRBJ1-6|TRBV9|14|TRBD1|NA
TGTGCCAGCAGCGAGACAGGGGGTAATTCACCCCTCCACTTT
CASSETGGNSPLHF
>TRBJ1-5|TRBV10-1|12|NA|NA
TGCGTCAGCAGTGATGACCGGAGGCCCCAGCATTTT
CVSSDDRRPQHF
>TRBJ1-3|TRBV4-1|18|NA|NA
TGCGCCAGCAGCCAAGAAACGGGAGGGCTGAGCTCTGGAAACACCATATATTTT
CASSQETGGLSSGNTIYF
>TRBJ1-5|TRBV7-9|16|TRBD1|NA
TGTGCCAGCAGCTTATTCAGGGGGGTTGAGGGTCAGCCCCAGCATTTT
CASSLFRGVEGQPQHF
>TRBJ2-2|TRBV5-1|13|TRBD1|NA
TGCGCCACGAGTTGGGACAGGGGCGGGGAGCTGTTTTTT
CATSWDRGGELFF
>TRBJ1-6|TRBV5-4|15|NA|NA
TGTGCCAGCAGGGGACGGAGCTCCTATAATTCACCCCTCCACTTT
CASRGRSSYNSPLHF
>TRBJ2-3|TRBV7-6|11|NA|NA
TGTGCCAGCAGCTTTGGGGATACGCAGTATTTT
CASSFGDTQYF
>TRBJ1-3|TRBV2|13|NA|NA
TGTGCCAGCAGTCAGGGGCCTGGAAACACCATATATTTT
CASSQGPGNTIYF
>TRBJ1-4|TRBV19|14|NA|NA
TGTGCCAGTAGTAAGGGACGCGCAAATGAAAAACTGTTTTTT
CASSKGRANEKLFF
>TRBJ1-2|TRBV4-3|14|NA|NA
TGCGCCAGCAGCCAAGACCTGTTGGGCTATGGCTACACCTTC
CASSQDLLGYGYTF
>TRBJ1-5|TRBV6-5|14|TRBD1|NA
TGTGCCAGCAGAAAGGGACAGGGAAATCAGCCCCAGCATTTT
CASRKGQGNQPQHF
>TRBJ2-3|TRBV20-1|11|NA|NA
TGCAGTGCCGGCCACACAGATACGCAGTATTTT
CSAGHTDTQYF
>TRBJ2-7|TRBV4-1|15|TRBD2|few
TGCGCCAGCAGCCAAGACGACACTAGCGGATACGAGCAGTACTTC
CASSQDDTSGYEQYF
>TRBJ1-1|TRBV7-8|15|TRBD1|NA
TGTGCCAGCAGCTTTCAGGGGGGCCGGGGTACTGAAGCTTTCTTT
CASSFQGGRGTEAFF
>TRBJ1-5|TRBV28|15|NA|NA
TGTGCCAGCAGCCGCCGTTGGGGAGGGGATCAGCCCCAGCATTTT
CASSRRWGGDQPQHF
>TRBJ2-1|TRBV29-1|12|NA|once
TGCAGCGCACGACCAACATCGAATGAGCAGTTCTTC
CSARPTSNEQFF
>TRBJ2-1|TRBV30|17|TRBD2|NA
TGTGCCTGGAGTGTAATCCCCCGACTAGCGGGAATGAATGAGCAGTTCTTC
CAWSVIPRLAGMNEQFF
>TRBJ2-3|TRBV15|14|NA|NA
TGTGCCACCAGCAGACCCCTGGGGGCAGATACGCAGTATTTT
CATSRPLGADTQYF
>TRBJ1-1|TRBV6-1|14|NA|NA
TGTGCCAGCACTTCCCGACCCCCGGACGGGGCGGCTTTCTTT
CASTSRPPDGAAFF
>TRBJ1-3|TRBV11-2|17|TRBD1|NA
TGTGCCAGCAGCCCTACCGCCGGACAGGGGGGTGGAAACACCATATATTTT
CASSPTAGQGGGNTIYF
>TRBJ2-7|TRBV18|15|NA|NA
TGTGCCAGCTCACCACAAGGCAGGATTTCCTACGAGCAGTACTTC
CASSPQGRISYEQYF
>TRBJ1-1|TRBV29-1|13|NA|few
TGCAGCGTTACCCGAAAAGGAAACACTGAAGCTTTCTTT
CSVTRKGNTEAFF
>TRBJ1-2|TRBV7-8|15|TRBD1|NA
TGTGCCAGCAGCTTGGGGGGGACAGGGAAGTATGGCTACACCTTC
CASSLGGTGKYGYTF